This T cell receptor beta chain originates from a study of spatial heterogeneity in lung cancer (dated by TCRdb to the late 2010s). Looking at the study overall: Beta-chain transcripts were consistently detected in greater numbers than alpha-chain transcripts, which likely reflected higher beta-chain transcript abundance. TCR transcript counts in tumor regions correlated strongly with a T cell transcriptional module score from matched bulk RNA-seq. In the raw uncorrected reads, each unique combination of TCR and UMI appeared more than ten times on average. In non-small cell lung cancer, the study made a quantitative comparison of TCR alpha and beta repertoires among multiple tumor regions, matched nontumor lung and blood. TCR repertoire features were related to nonsynonymous mutation counts determined by whole-exome sequencing of tumor tissue. Both alpha and beta chains were TCR-sequenced in 200 to 250 tumor regions, around 64 matched nontumor lung samples and 55 to 60 PBMC samples obtained at surgery. The paper as a whole reports these results and caveats: Estimated TCR-seq coverage of tumor T cells was only about 7.2% for alpha chains and 12% to 15% for beta chains. Counts of ubiquitous and regional expanded TCRs were found to correlate with counts of ubiquitous and regional nonsynonymous mutations, respectively. Confirming at a functional level the hypothesis that regional TCRs recognize regional mutations was considered to require additional single-cell paired TCR alpha and beta sequencing. The number of expanded intratumoral alpha and beta TCRs correlated with the tumor nonsynonymous mutation count.

Libraries were prepared through 5' RACE. TCRdb records NextSeq 500 as the sequencer. The TCR library protocol attached a unique molecular identifier to each TCR cDNA molecule to allow correction of PCR and sequencing errors. The source study handled its data this way. Decombinator tools were used for TCR identification, UMI-based error correction and CDR3 extraction. TCRs above a frequency of 2 per 1,000, corresponding to the top 1% of the tumor frequency distribution, were defined as expanded. Expanded tumor TCRs statistically deemed absent (corrected P<0.05) from at least one tumor region were classed as regional, and all other expanded tumor TCRs were classed as ubiquitous. Rényi diversity was computed with the R vegan package after subsampling each repertoire 100 times to 5,000 TCRs. CDR3 similarity networks were constructed using string-kernel similarity of amino acid triplets, with links drawn between CDR3s whose pairwise similarity was above 0.82. Through fastp at Q25 and MiXCR, TCRdb rebuilt clones from the public reads, retaining in-frame beta chains. Each CDR3 protein appears once, grouped with its most common genes and DNA. In this record, the V and J calls reflect TCRdb's handling and not the investigators' own analysis. The sample table records about 20,000 distinct CDR3 sequences; approximately 15% of these occur just once. The biggest ten clones account for more than 30% of the sample.

Per the publication, the time point label means: sample taken at primary tumor resection. The donors were more than 65 patients from the lung TRACERx cohort who had early-stage, untreated non-small cell lung cancer. TCR sequencing used whole RNA extracted from tumor and nontumor lung tissue, or from cryopreserved PBMC samples, without cell sorting. Only patients for whom sufficient RNA was available from at least two tumor regions were selected for TCR sequencing. Tumor and adjacent nontumor lung specimens were reviewed by a lung pathologist before selection. The CDR3 runs 13 residues from the cysteine to the phenylalanine. This entry keeps only the CDR3 DNA: 39 bases, framed from base 1. The germline V gene encodes CDR1 SNHLY and CDR2 FYNNEI. V was cut back by 6 bases and J by 4 bases, leaving a gap of 10 bases between them. Comments on this clonotype: Its antigen target is currently unknown. Base qualities are missing; no much larger clone stands one base away.

The receptor was isolated from a female donor with early-stage non-small cell lung cancer. The rearrangement combines TRBV2 with TRBJ2-1; a confident D gene designation cannot be given. Sample: lung tumor tissue, taken at surgery. The nucleotides read TGTGCCAGCAGCCCTCTACCGTACAATGAGCAGTTCTTC. This yields the protein CASSPLPYNEQFF.